This TCR beta chain originates from a study of cytotoxic CD8 clonotypes in ibrutinib-treated CLL. As for the study in general: Response samples came after a median about 11 months of treatment, range 6 to 36.

Germline V lookup: CDR1 LNHNV, CDR2 YYDKDF (reference sequence). V was pared by 2 bases and J by 2 bases, with 6 bases of the junction left unmatched. This CDR3 has 15 residues. The planned depth of sequencing spanned 1 in 200,000 to 1 in 1 million T cells. TCRdb's table, derived via immunoSEQ multiplex PCR, lists solely in-frame clones and lacks some. Found here are tens of thousands of clones, 68% of them singletons; the top ten hold around 5.7%. Comment on this clone: Antigen: not known.

Study-wide points: A rise in clonality was seen at ibrutinib response, and a fall back toward baseline was seen at progression. Public clonotypes (which were uncommon) either contracted or remained stable on treatment.

Specimen: PBMCs, collected after 12 months of ibrutinib treatment. The receptor's source is a human donor with chronic lymphocytic leukemia. This chain links TRBV15 with TRBJ2-7; 7 nucleotides line up with TRBD1. The CDR3 DNA follows: TGTGCCACCAGCAGACGCGACAGGGCTACCTACGAGCAGTACTTC. Amino acids: CATSRRDRATYEQYF.